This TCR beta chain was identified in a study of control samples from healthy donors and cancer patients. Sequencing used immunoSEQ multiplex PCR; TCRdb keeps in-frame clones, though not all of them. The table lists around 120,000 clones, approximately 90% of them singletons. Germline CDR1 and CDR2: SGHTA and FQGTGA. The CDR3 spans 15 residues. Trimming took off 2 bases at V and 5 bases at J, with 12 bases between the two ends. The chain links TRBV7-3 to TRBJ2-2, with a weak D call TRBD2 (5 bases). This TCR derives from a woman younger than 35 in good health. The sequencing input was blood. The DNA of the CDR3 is TGTGCCAGCAGCTTATATACTAGAGGTACCGGGGAGCTGTTTTTT. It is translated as CASSLYTRGTGELFF.